One sample yielded the 7 T cell receptor beta chains listed below, sequenced in a study of blood T cell repertoires in COVID-19 (dated by TCRdb to 2019 to 2021). The method behind the library was the immunoSEQ multiplex PCR assay. TCRdb re-hosts the immuneACCESS table, in-frame sequences only. Its copies lack some clones; in the studies checked, an unresolved V gene accounts for under half of them, and the cause for the rest is not known. Across this sample there are 210,000 or so clones, with 70% to 90% seen only once. Around 7.4% of the sample goes to the ten largest clones. Sequenced input: PBMCs or T cells enriched from blood (not recorded which). Source of these receptors: a woman between 35 and 50 years old with acute COVID-19.

This clone has just a few counts. V usage is TRBV9 and J usage is TRBJ2-7, with 10 bases fitting TRBD2. With V trimmed by 1 base and J by 6 bases, 1 base remained unmatched. The CDR3 has 13 residues. Germline V gives CDR1 SGDLS, CDR2 YYNGEE. CDR3 in amino acids: CASSVRLAGEQYF. As DNA, the CDR3 is TGTGCCAGCAGCGTAAGACTAGCGGGCGAGCAGTACTTC.

This clone came up once. V usage is TRBV7-3 and J usage is TRBJ1-1; 7 bases agree with TRBD1. Germline V gene data show CDR1 as SGHTA and CDR2 as FQGTGA. Trimming took 5 bases from V and 1 from J; bases not matched to a gene: 4. The CDR3 is 14 amino acids. The CDR3 here is CASSKGTANTEAFF. CDR3 bases: TGTGCCAGCAGCAAGGGGACAGCGAACACTGAAGCTTTCTTT.

This CDR3 reads CASSPYDRVGNEQFF. The CDR3 DNA sequence: TGTGCCAGCTCACCCTATGACAGGGTCGGCAATGAGCAGTTCTTC. The chain is built from TRBV18 and TRBJ2-1, with 7 positions matching TRBD1. The CDR3 is made up of 15 amino acids. After removal of 3 bases from V and 6 bases from J, the junction contained 8 bases not matched to a gene. Per germline, CDR1 KGHSH and CDR2 LQKENI.

This chain uses TRBV6-6 with TRBJ2-5; 12 nucleotides match TRBD2. CDR1 MNHNY and CDR2 SVGAGI come from the germline V gene (reference sequence). The CDR3 consists of 15 residues. Trimming cost V 4 bases and J 3 bases; bases outside gene matches: 3. This CDR3 reads CASSWTSGTKETQYF. The CDR3 nucleotides read TGTGCCAGCAGTTGGACTAGCGGGACAAAAGAGACCCAGTACTTC.

The chain links TRBV20-1 to TRBJ2-1, with TRBD2 matching 15 bases. Germline V lookup: CDR1 DFQATT, CDR2 SNEGSKA (reference sequence). V was pared by 3 bases and J by 2 bases, with 5 bases of the junction left unmatched. The CDR3 sequence is 17 residues long. DNA for the CDR3: TGCAGTGCTAGTCCGGGACTAGCGGGAGGAACCTACAATGAGCAGTTCTTC. It yields the protein CSASPGLAGGTYNEQFF.

The chain uses TRBV5-4 and TRBJ1-5; a possible D gene is TRBD1 (6 bases). This CDR3 has 14 residues. Trimming removed 5 bases from V and 6 bases from J, with 15 bases in between. Germline V gives CDR1 SGHNT, CDR2 YYREEE (reference sequence). The CDR3: CASSLSGAGQPQHF. The CDR3 DNA reads as TGTGCCAGCAGTTTGTCAGGGGCCGGTCAGCCCCAGCATTTT.

The rearrangement joins TRBV14 to TRBJ2-1; a weak D match, TRBD2 (5 bases). V lost 2 bases and J lost 10, with 9 bases in between. Germline CDR1 is SGHDN and CDR2 is FVKESK. This CDR3 is built from 12 residues. This CDR3 is CASSQYSEEQFF. The CDR3 DNA reads as TGTGCCAGCAGCCAATATAGCGAGGAGCAGTTCTTC.